This TCR beta chain was captured by sequencing in a study of T cell responses to AZD1222 COVID-19 vaccine. The repertoire was sequenced with immunoSEQ multiplex PCR; TCRdb's copy has only in-frame clones and lacks some. The sample includes some 110,000 clones, 93% of them seen just once. The length of the CDR3 is 15 residues. Deletions cut 1 base from V and 2 bases from J, with 9 bases between. CDR1 is SEHNR and CDR2 is FQNEAQ in the germline V gene (reference sequence). The receptor's source is an adult in good health. The sample consisted of peripheral blood, taken on day 0 of AZD1222 vaccination. This chain uses TRBV7-9 with TRBJ1-5; D is uncertain. CDR3 region: CASSLGAGGNQPQHF. The CDR3 DNA follows: TGTGCCAGCAGCTTAGGGGCAGGCGGCAATCAGCCCCAGCATTTT.